The clone carrying this TCR beta chain has only a few counts. Its antigen remains unidentified. TCRdb redid the calling of the reads with MiXCR, one entry per CDR3 protein. The sample records 40,000 to 55,000 distinct CDR3 sequences, about a fifth being singletons. These data are taken from a study of T cell repertoires in cytomegalovirus infection. For the study at large: Newly reported HLA-C-restricted and thoroughly characterized HLA-B-restricted CMV epitopes were employed. CMV infection and matching HLA type were both indicated by public TCR beta signatures. General observations from the study: Carriers of CMV and the relevant HLA type were discriminated by public TCR beta frequency. In two of eight donors, the top clonotype was HLA-C-restricted CMV-specific.

The germline V gene has CDR1 DFQATT and CDR2 SNEGSKA (reference sequence). CDR3 length: 15 residues. With 0 bases removed from V and 4 bases from J, the gap between germline ends came to 15 bases. Specimen: CD8+ T cells from cultured PBMCs, collected from culture after CMV antigen stimulation. This TCR came from a human donor in good health (CMV status not recorded). Some clones in this sample may be carry-over from other donors' samples. J is TRBJ2-5 and V is TRBV20-1; tentative D call: TRBD2 (6 bases). The CDR3 sequence is CSARDFKRLGETQYF. For the CDR3, the DNA is TGCAGTGCTAGAGATTTCAAGAGACTAGGAGAGACCCAGTACTTC.